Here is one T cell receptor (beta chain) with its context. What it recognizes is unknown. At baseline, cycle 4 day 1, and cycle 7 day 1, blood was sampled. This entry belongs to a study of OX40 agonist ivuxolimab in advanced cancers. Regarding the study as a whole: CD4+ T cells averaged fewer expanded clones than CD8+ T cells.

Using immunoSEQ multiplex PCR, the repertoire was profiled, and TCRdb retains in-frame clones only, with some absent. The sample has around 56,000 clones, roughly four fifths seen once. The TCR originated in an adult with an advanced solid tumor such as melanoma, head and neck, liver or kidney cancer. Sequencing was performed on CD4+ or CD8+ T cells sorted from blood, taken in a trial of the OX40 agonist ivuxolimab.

CDR3 sequence: CASFYGPGRNTGELFF. Written as DNA, the CDR3 is TGTGCCAGCTTCTACGGTCCGGGACGGAACACCGGGGAGCTGTTTTTT. The chain is built from TRBV7-2 and TRBJ2-2, with D perhaps given as TRBD1 or TRBD2 (5 bases each). Germline V lookup: CDR1 SGHTA, CDR2 FQGNSA. Trimming stripped 8 bases from V and 1 base from J, with 17 bases between. The CDR3 sequence is 16 residues long. Full variable domain (remainder filled in from reference TRBV7-2 and TRBJ2-2): GAGVSQSPSNKVTEKGKDVELRCDPISGHTALYWYRQSLGQGLEFLIYFQGNSAPDKSGLPSDRFSAERTGGSVSTLTIQRTQQEDSAVYLCASFYGPGRNTGELFFGEGSRLTVL.